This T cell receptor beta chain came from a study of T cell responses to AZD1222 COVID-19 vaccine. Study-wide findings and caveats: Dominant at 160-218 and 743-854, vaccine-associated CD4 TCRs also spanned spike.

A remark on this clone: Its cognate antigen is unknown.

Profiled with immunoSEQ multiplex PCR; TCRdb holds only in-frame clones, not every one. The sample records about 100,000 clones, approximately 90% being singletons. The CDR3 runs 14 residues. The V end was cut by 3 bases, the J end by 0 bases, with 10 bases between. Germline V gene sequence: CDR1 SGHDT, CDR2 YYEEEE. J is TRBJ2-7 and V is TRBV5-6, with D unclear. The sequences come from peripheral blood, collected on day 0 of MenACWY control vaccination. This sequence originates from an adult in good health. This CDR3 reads CASSSKESSYEQYF. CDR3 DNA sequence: TGTGCCAGCAGCTCTAAAGAGTCCTCCTACGAGCAGTACTTC.